This paragraph covers one T cell receptor beta chain sequence. Germline CDR1 is SEHNR and CDR2 is FQNEAQ (reference sequence). The length of the CDR3 is 16 residues. Trimming removed 5 bases at V and 6 bases at J, with 22 bases between. This specimen belongs to a study of T cell changes during pregnancy in multiple sclerosis. Sequencing used immunoSEQ multiplex PCR; TCRdb keeps in-frame clones, though not all of them. The data contain approximately 100,000 clones, about 90% of them seen just once; the ten biggest clones take up approximately 2%. The sequencing here drew on peripheral blood, taken after pregnancy. The rearrangement joins TRBV7-9 to TRBJ1-2, with D possibly being TRBD1 (6 bases). This sequence was found in a female donor in good health, enrolled as a control in a pregnancy study. The CDR3, as DNA: TGTGCCAGCAGCCAACCTCGCAGGGGAAGGGTAGATGGCTACACCTTC. Translated: CASSQPRRGRVDGYTF.